One and the same sample provided the 26 T cell receptor beta chains below, sequenced in a study of blood T cell repertoires in COVID-19. Here immunoSEQ multiplex PCR was the method, and the copy in TCRdb shows in-frame clones only, minus some. The data show some 50,000 clones, about 85% seen once. The sequencing sample was made of peripheral blood. These receptors all stem from a man aged 35-49 years with active COVID-19.

The J gene is TRBJ2-3, the V gene TRBV4-1; a possible D gene is TRBD2 (5 bases). V lost 1 base and J 9 bases, leaving 17 bases between the germline ends. The CDR3 contains 15 residues. Looked up from germline, CDR1 is MGHRA and CDR2 is YSYEKL. This CDR3 is CASSQGAGRHGTQYF. CDR3 bases: TGCGCCAGCAGCCAAGGGGCGGGCCGTCATGGGACGCAGTATTTT.

The chain recombines TRBV7-6 with TRBJ2-7, with D unresolved. V shed 5 bases and J shed 0 bases, with 8 bases lying between them. Looked up from germline, CDR1 is SGHVS and CDR2 is FNYEAQ. The CDR3 consists of 13 residues. The CDR3: CASSTHRSYEQYF. CDR3 DNA sequence: TGTGCCAGCAGCACTCACCGCTCCTACGAGCAGTACTTC.

The chain is built from TRBV6-5 and TRBJ1-1; 7 bases match TRBD1. CDR3 length equals 14 residues. V dropped 8 bases and J dropped 6; count of bases not matched to a gene: 12. Germline-derived CDR1 and CDR2 are MNHEY and SVGAGI. The CDR3 loop reads CASAERDRRPEAFF. CDR3 bases: TGTGCCAGCGCAGAAAGGGACAGACGCCCTGAAGCTTTCTTT.

V and J are TRBV29-1 and TRBJ2-5; TRBD2 might be the D (7 bases). Germline V gives CDR1 SQVTM, CDR2 ANQGSEA. This CDR3 region has 14 residues. The CDR3 nucleotides are TGCACCCTTAGCAGGGGAGGGCTTGGAGAGACCCAGTACTTC. Translating gives CTLSRGGLGETQYF. The full variable domain, its missing parts supplied by reference TRBV29-1 and TRBJ2-5, is SAVISQKPSRDICQRGTSLTIQCQVDSQVTMMFWYRQQPGQSLTLIATANQGSEATYESGFVIDKFPISRPNLTFSTLTVSNMSPEDSSIYLCTLSRGGLGETQYFGPGTRLLVL.

This clone showed up just once. The V and J genes are TRBV7-9 and TRBJ1-2, with a tentative D call TRBD1 (5 bases). Germline assignment: CDR1 SEHNR and CDR2 FQNEAQ (reference sequence). V gave up 8 bases and J gave up 4 bases, with 8 bases separating them. This CDR3 spans 11 amino acids. For the CDR3, the DNA is TGTGCCAGCGGGGGGAGCTATGGCTACACCTTC. It encodes CASGGSYGYTF.

V gene TRBV4-1 combines with J gene TRBJ2-7; 12 bases are shared with TRBD2. V lost 0 bases to trimming and J lost 11 bases; unmatched junction nucleotides: 5. There are 14 residues in the CDR3. Germline values: CDR1 MGHRA, CDR2 YSYEKL. The CDR3 spells CASSQELAGGPKYF. DNA for the CDR3: TGCGCCAGCAGCCAAGAACTAGCGGGAGGACCCAAGTACTTC.

The chain uses TRBV2 and TRBJ2-2; perhaps TRBD2 as D (6 bases). This CDR3 comprises 14 residues. The germline V and J ends were trimmed by 8 bases and 1 base, with 11 bases remaining between them. Looked up from germline, CDR1 is SNHLY and CDR2 is FYNNEI. CDR3: CASRGTLNTGELFF. The CDR3, as DNA: TGTGCCAGCCGGGGGACCCTGAACACCGGGGAGCTGTTTTTT.

This clone was seen only once. The rearrangement joins TRBV2 to TRBJ2-1; D is possibly TRBD2 (5 bases). Per germline, CDR1 SNHLY and CDR2 FYNNEI. The CDR3 sequence is 13 residues long. The germline V and J ends were trimmed by 7 bases and 9 bases, with 16 bases remaining between them. CDR3 nucleotides: TGTGCCAGCACTCCCGGGAACTCTCGTGAGCAGTTCTTC. It specifies CASTPGNSREQFF. Full variable domain (missing parts from reference TRBV2 and TRBJ2-1): EPEVTQTPSHQVTQMGQEVILRCVPISNHLYFYWYRQILGQKVEFLVSFYNNEISEKSEIFDDQFSVERPDGSNFTLKIRSTKLEDSAMYFCASTPGNSREQFFGPGTRLTVL.

As regards this clone: Compared with germline, one end of the junction differs, possibly owing to a read error. The V call is TRBV28, the J call TRBJ2-3, with D perhaps TRBD1 (6 bases). The germline V gene encodes CDR1 MDHEN and CDR2 SYDVKM. The CDR3 is 12 residues long. As DNA, the CDR3 is TGTGCCAGCAGAAGTCTTCTGGACAGCTCGGATTTT. Its protein is CASRSLLDSSDF.

The rearrangement uses TRBV24-1 and TRBJ2-2; the D gene is possibly TRBD1 (7 bases). The germline gives CDR1 KGHDR, CDR2 SFDVKD. This CDR3 spans 16 amino acids. V lost 3 bases, J lost 5 bases, and 15 bases lay in between. The CDR3 loop reads CATSDGRQGGTGELFF. The CDR3 nucleotides read TGTGCCACCAGTGATGGCAGACAGGGAGGAACCGGGGAGCTGTTTTTT.

The chain joins TRBV28 to TRBJ2-6; D unresolved. Germline loops: CDR1 MDHEN, CDR2 SYDVKM. Trimming cost V 9 bases and J 0 bases, with 12 bases left between them. This CDR3 contains 15 residues. The CDR3 DNA reads as TGTGCCAGTTGCCCCGTGAGCTCTGGGGCCAACGTCCTGACTTTC. Its protein is CASCPVSSGANVLTF. Full variable domain (rest looked up from reference TRBV28 and TRBJ2-6): DVKVTQSSRYLVKRTGEKVFLECVQDMDHENMFWYRQDPGLGLRLIYFSYDVKMKEKGDIPEGYSVSREKKERFSLILESASTNQTSMYLCASCPVSSGANVLTFGAGSRLTVL.

The gene calls are TRBV7-9 and TRBJ2-2, with D unclear. Germline CDR1 is SEHNR and CDR2 is FQNEAQ (reference sequence). This CDR3 is built from 14 residues. With 8 bases removed from V and 0 bases from J, the gap between germline ends came to 10 bases. CDR3 residues: CASRGETNTGELFF. CDR3 coding DNA: TGTGCCAGCCGTGGAGAAACGAACACCGGGGAGCTGTTTTTT.

The chain recombines TRBV7-9 with TRBJ1-6; weak D call: TRBD1 (6 bases). This CDR3 is built from 15 residues. The germline V and J ends were trimmed by 2 bases and 7 bases, with 12 bases remaining between them. Looked up from germline, CDR1 is SEHNR and CDR2 is FQNEAQ (reference sequence). The CDR3 DNA follows: TGTGCCAGCAGCTTAAATTGGGGGCCCAATTCACCCCTCCACTTT. The encoded protein is CASSLNWGPNSPLHF.

The chain carries TRBV5-4 and TRBJ1-6, with 7 bases that match TRBD1. The V gene's germline CDR1 is SGHNT and CDR2 YYREEE (reference sequence). After removal of 4 bases from V and 7 bases from J, the junction contained 11 bases not matched to a gene. The CDR3 contains 16 residues. The CDR3 DNA follows: TGTGCCAGCAGCCCGGATTTAGGACAGGAGAATTCACCCCTCCACTTT. Protein sequence: CASSPDLGQENSPLHF.

This clone was detected only a few times. The chain carries TRBV28 and TRBJ2-7; maybe TRBD2 (6 bases). V was cut by 6 bases and J by 2 bases, with 17 bases left in between. This CDR3 is 15 amino acids long. Germline CDR1 reads MDHEN; CDR2 reads SYDVKM. DNA of the CDR3: TGTGCCAGCAGCTCGGAGGGGACGGGGACCTACGAGCAGTACTTC. It is translated as CASSSEGTGTYEQYF.

This clone was seen just once. This rearrangement joins TRBV6-5 to TRBJ2-1; TRBD2 might be the D (6 bases). V shed 8 bases and J shed 10 bases, with 18 bases lying between them. Germline assignment: CDR1 MNHEY and CDR2 SVGAGI. CDR3 size: 13 residues. This chain's CDR3 is CASGLEGRGEQFF. The CDR3, as DNA: TGTGCCAGCGGGCTAGAAGGGCGGGGCGAGCAGTTCTTC.

This chain links TRBV4-1 with TRBJ2-4; TRBD2 matches 8 bases. Trimming at V came to 2 bases and at J to 0 bases, leaving 6 bases not matched to a gene. Germline V lookup: CDR1 MGHRA, CDR2 YSYEKL. This CDR3 contains 17 residues. CDR3 nucleotides: TGCGCCAGCAGCCAATTTAGCGGGATGTTAGCCAAAAACATTCAGTACTTC. Its protein is CASSQFSGMLAKNIQYF.

The chain joins TRBV6-5 to TRBJ1-2; TRBD1 agrees at 7 bases. From germline, CDR1 is MNHEY and CDR2 SVGAGI. There are 15 residues in the CDR3. Germline trimming cut 4 bases from V and 4 bases from J; bases unmatched to any gene: 9. The CDR3 coding sequence is TGTGCCAGCAGTTCCGGGACAGCTGCCCTCTATGGCTACACCTTC. It specifies CASSSGTAALYGYTF.

The chain joins TRBV5-6 to TRBJ1-1, with no clear D. The CDR3 has 13 residues. Trimming removed 2 bases at V and 6 bases at J, with 11 bases between. Germline lookup yields CDR1 SGHDT and CDR2 YYEEEE. CDR3 DNA sequence: TGTGCCAGCAGCTTAACGAGGGCGTCTGAAGCTTTCTTT. Its translation: CASSLTRASEAFF.

The rearrangement uses TRBV7-9 and TRBJ2-3, with 7 bases identical to TRBD1. The trim removed 7 bases at V and 0 bases at J, leaving 4 bases unmatched. Germline CDR1 and CDR2: SEHNR and FQNEAQ (reference sequence). The CDR3 loop spans 14 amino acids. CDR3 in DNA: TGTGCCAGCACCGGGGACAGAAGCACAGATACGCAGTATTTT. Protein product: CASTGDRSTDTQYF.

V usage is TRBV5-1 and J usage is TRBJ2-3, with D possibly matching TRBD2 (6 bases). The germline gives CDR1 SGHRS, CDR2 YFSETQ. The CDR3 runs to 14 residues. V lost 3 bases and J 4 bases, leaving 12 bases between the germline ends. The CDR3 loop is CASSSRGGADTQYF. The CDR3, as DNA: TGCGCCAGCAGCTCGAGGGGCGGGGCAGATACGCAGTATTTT.

V gene TRBV7-3 combines with J gene TRBJ2-5, with 8 positions matching TRBD1. The ends lost 5 bases at V and 5 bases at J; junction bases unmatched: 13. The CDR3 length is 16 residues. Per germline, CDR1 SGHTA and CDR2 FQGTGA. CDR3 DNA: TGTGCCAGCAGCAAAAGTAGGCAGGGGGCCTTCGAGACCCAGTACTTC. It translates to CASSKSRQGAFETQYF.

V is TRBV10-3 and J is TRBJ2-1; 12 nucleotides agree with TRBD2. Germline V gene data show CDR1 as ENHRY and CDR2 as SYGVKD. This CDR3 spans 17 amino acids. The V and J ends lost 3 bases and 4 bases, in that order; junction bases with no gene match: 7. CDR3 region: CAISETSGTSGYNEQFF. In DNA, the CDR3 is TGTGCCATCAGTGAAACTTCCGGGACTAGCGGGTACAATGAGCAGTTCTTC.

This chain connects TRBV5-4 to TRBJ2-4; D is uncertain. The V gene's germline CDR1 is SGHNT and CDR2 YYREEE (reference sequence). The V end lost 2 bases, the J end lost 1 base, and 7 bases lay between the germline ends. The CDR3 has 14 residues. CDR3 coding DNA: TGTGCCAGCAGCTTATTAGAGGCCAAAAACATTCAGTACTTC. Translated, it gives CASSLLEAKNIQYF.

This chain uses TRBV3-1 (or the pseudogene TRBV3-2) with TRBJ2-1, with 9 nucleotides matching TRBD2. Trimming cost V 0 bases and J 1 base; bases outside gene matches: 7. The CDR3 sequence is 18 residues long. Germline CDR1 LGHDT, CDR2 YNNKEL (reference sequence). DNA of the CDR3: TGTGCCAGCAGCCAAGATAGGAGACTAGCGGCTTCCTACAATGAGCAGTTCTTC. Translating it yields CASSQDRRLAASYNEQFF.

The chain uses TRBV7-3 and TRBJ2-1; 7 nucleotides line up with TRBD2. CDR3 length equals 14 residues. The germline CDR1 and CDR2 sequences are SGHTA and FQGTGA. V was pared by 2 bases and J by 7 bases, with 5 bases of the junction left unmatched. CDR3 amino acids: CASSLSTGGNEQFF. The CDR3 nucleotides are TGTGCCAGCAGCTTATCGACGGGAGGAAATGAGCAGTTCTTC. Full variable domain (remainder filled in from reference TRBV7-3 and TRBJ2-1): GAGVSQTPSNKVTEKGKYVELRCDPISGHTALYWYRQSLGQGPEFLIYFQGTGAADDSGLPNDRFFAVRPEGSVSTLKIQRTERGDSAVYLCASSLSTGGNEQFFGPGTRLTVL.